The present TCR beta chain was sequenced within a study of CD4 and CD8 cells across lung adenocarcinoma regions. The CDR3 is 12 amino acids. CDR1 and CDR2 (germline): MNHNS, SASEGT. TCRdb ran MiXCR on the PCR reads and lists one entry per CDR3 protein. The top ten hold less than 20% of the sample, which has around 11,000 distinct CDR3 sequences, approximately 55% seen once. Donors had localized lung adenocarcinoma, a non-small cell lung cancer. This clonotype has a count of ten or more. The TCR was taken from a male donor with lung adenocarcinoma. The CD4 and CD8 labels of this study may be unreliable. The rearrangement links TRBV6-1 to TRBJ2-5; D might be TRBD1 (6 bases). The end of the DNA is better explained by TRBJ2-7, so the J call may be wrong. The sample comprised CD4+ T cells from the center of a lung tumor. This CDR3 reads CASGRDTYEQYF. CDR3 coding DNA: TGTGCCAGTGGAAGGGACACCTACGAGCAGTACTTC.